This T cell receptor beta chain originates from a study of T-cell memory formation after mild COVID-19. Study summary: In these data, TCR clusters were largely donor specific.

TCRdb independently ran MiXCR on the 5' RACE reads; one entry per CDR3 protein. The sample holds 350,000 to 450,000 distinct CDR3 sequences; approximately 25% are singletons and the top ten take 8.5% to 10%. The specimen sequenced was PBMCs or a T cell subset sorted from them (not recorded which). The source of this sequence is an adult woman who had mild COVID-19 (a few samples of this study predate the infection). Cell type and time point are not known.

This CDR3 reads CSVGSGNEKLFF. As DNA, the CDR3 is TGCAGCGTCGGGTCAGGGAATGAAAAACTGTTTTTT. This rearrangement joins TRBV29-1 to TRBJ1-4; possibly TRBD1 for D (5 bases). The ends were cut back, 6 bases at V and 5 bases at J, with 10 bases in the middle. CDR3 length equals 12 residues. Germline CDR1 is SQVTM and CDR2 is ANQGSEA.